This TCR beta chain was obtained from a study of cytomegalovirus exposure and HLA in healthy donors. Overall study findings and caveats: As confirmed in vitro, three CMV-associated chains were specific for CMV antigens. Highest at DRB1 and lowest at HLA-C, TCR association rates differed among HLA loci in a later analysis.

The PCR made use of 60 Vbeta and 13 Jbeta primers. Profiling relied on immunoSEQ multiplex PCR, and the TCRdb table lists in-frame clones only, not all of them. The table lists about 37,000 clones, with 5.9% in the top ten. There are 18 residues in the CDR3. J lost 5 bases, V lost 0 bases, and 13 bases had no gene match. Germline V lookup: CDR1 LGHNA, CDR2 YNFKEQ. Comments on this clone: Its target is unknown.

Donors had nominal health at sampling but likely had unrecorded immune exposures. The rearrangement joins TRBV4-2 to TRBJ2-5, with 9 bases that match TRBD2. Sequences were obtained from PBMCs. The origin of this receptor is a human donor in good health. The CDR3 reads CASSQDGGGGAPDETQYF. CDR3 bases: TGTGCCAGCAGCCAAGATGGAGGCGGGGGGGCCCCCGACGAGACCCAGTACTTC.